This T cell receptor beta chain derives from a study of OX40 agonist ivuxolimab in advanced cancers. Background on the study: Patients' therapy was ivuxolimab, an antibody that acts as an agonist of OX40 (CD134). Melanoma, hepatocellular carcinoma, head and neck or renal cell cancer occurred in dose-escalation patients.

Study-wide results and limits: Also showing low normalized T-cell clonal expansion were some of the nonresponders.

For this clone: Its antigen is still unknown.

This CDR3 has 15 residues. Looked up from germline, CDR1 is LNHDA and CDR2 is SQIVND (reference sequence). V lost 8 bases to trimming and J lost 8 bases; unmatched junction nucleotides: 13. The repertoire was sequenced with immunoSEQ multiplex PCR; TCRdb's copy has only in-frame clones and lacks some. The table records 65,000 to 80,000 clones, roughly nine tenths of them present only once. Blood samples were obtained at baseline, cycle 4 day 1, and cycle 7 day 1. This receptor was taken from an adult with an advanced solid tumor such as melanoma, head and neck, liver or kidney cancer. The chain joins TRBV19 to TRBJ1-4; 8 bases line up with TRBD1. The material sequenced was CD4+ or CD8+ T cells sorted from blood, taken in a trial of the OX40 agonist ivuxolimab. Written as DNA, the CDR3 is TGTGCCAGTTCTATGCGACAGGGGCGGGACGAAAAACTGTTTTTT. Its translation is CASSMRQGRDEKLFF.